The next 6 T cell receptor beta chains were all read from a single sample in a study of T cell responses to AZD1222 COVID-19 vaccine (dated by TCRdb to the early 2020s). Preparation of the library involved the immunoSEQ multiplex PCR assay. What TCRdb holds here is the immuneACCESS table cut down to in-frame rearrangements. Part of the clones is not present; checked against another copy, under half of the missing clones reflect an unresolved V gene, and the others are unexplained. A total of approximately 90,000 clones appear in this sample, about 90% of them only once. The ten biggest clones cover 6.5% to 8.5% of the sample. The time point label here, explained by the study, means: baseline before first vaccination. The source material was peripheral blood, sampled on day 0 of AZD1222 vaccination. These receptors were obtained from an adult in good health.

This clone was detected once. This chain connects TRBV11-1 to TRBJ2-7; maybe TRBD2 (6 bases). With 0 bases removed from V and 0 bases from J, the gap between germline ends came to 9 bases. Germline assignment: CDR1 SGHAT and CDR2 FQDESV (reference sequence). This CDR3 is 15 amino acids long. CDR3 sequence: CASSLATSSSYEQYF. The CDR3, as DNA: TGTGCCAGCAGCTTAGCAACTAGCAGCTCCTACGAGCAGTACTTC. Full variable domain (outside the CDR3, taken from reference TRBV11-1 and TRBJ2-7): EAEVAQSPRYKITEKSQAVAFWCDPISGHATLYWYRQILGQGPELLVQFQDESVVDDSQLPKDRFSAERLKGVDSTLKIQPAELGDSAMYLCASSLATSSSYEQYFGPGTRLTVT.

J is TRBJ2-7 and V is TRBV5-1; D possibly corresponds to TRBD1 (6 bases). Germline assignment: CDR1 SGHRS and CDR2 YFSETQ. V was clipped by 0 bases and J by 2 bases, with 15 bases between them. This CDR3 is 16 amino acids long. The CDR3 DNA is TGCGCCAGCAGCTTGGCCGTAAGGACAGTTGCCTACGAGCAGTACTTC. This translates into CASSLAVRTVAYEQYF.

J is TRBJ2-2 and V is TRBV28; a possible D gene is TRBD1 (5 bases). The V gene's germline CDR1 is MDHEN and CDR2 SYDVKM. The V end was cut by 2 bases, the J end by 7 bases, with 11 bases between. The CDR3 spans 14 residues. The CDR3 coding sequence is TGTGCCAGCAGTTTACAACAGGATAGCGGGGAGCTGTTTTTT. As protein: CASSLQQDSGELFF.

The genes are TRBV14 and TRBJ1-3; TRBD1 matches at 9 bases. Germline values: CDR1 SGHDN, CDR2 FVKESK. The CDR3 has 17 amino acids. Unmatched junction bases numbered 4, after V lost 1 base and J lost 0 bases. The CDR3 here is CASSQATGGNSGNTIYF. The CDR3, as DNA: TGTGCCAGCAGCCAAGCCACAGGGGGCAACTCTGGAAACACCATATATTTT. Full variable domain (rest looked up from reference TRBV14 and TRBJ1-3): EAGVTQFPSHSVIEKGQTVTLRCDPISGHDNLYWYRRVMGKEIKFLLHFVKESKQDESGMPNNRFLAERTGGTYSTLKVQPAELEDSGVYFCASSQATGGNSGNTIYFGEGSWLTVV.

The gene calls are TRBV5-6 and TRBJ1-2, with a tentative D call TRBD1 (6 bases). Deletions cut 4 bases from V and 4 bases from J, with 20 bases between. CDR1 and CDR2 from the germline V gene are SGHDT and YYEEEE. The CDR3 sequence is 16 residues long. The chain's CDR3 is CASSDTRTAFLYGYTF. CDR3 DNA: TGTGCCAGCAGCGATACCCGGACAGCCTTCCTCTATGGCTACACCTTC.

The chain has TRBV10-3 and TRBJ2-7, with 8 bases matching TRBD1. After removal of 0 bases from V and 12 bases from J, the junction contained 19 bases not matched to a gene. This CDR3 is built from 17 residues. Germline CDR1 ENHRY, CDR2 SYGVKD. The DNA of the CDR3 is TGTGCCATCAGTGAGTCTGGGAGCAGGACAGGGAAATACCTGTTGTACTTC. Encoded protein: CAISESGSRTGKYLLYF.